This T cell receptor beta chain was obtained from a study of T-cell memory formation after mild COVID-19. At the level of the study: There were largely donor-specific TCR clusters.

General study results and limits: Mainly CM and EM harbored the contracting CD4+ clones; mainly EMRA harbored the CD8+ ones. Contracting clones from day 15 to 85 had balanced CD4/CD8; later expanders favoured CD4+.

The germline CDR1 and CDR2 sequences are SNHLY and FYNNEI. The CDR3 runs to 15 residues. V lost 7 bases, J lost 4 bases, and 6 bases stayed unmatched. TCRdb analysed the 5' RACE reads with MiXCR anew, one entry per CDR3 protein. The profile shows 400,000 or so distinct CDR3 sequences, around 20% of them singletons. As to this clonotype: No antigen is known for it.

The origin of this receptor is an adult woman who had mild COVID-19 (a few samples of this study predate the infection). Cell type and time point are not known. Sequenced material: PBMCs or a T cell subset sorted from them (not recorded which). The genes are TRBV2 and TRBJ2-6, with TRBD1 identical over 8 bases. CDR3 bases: TGTGCCAGCACCTGGACAGGGTCCGGGGCCAACGTCCTGACTTTC. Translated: CASTWTGSGANVLTF.